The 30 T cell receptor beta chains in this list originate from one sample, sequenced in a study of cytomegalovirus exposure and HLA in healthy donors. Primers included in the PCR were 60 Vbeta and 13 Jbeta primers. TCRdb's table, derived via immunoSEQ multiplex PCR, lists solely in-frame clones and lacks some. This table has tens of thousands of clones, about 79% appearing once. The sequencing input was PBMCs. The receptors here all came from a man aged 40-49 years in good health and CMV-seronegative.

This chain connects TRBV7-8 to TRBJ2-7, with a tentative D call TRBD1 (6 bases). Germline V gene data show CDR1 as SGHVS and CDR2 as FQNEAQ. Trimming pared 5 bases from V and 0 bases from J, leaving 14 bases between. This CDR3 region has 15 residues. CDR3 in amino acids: CASSVVGTISYEQYF. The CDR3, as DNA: TGTGCCAGCAGCGTAGTTGGGACAATCTCCTACGAGCAGTACTTC.

In DNA form, the CDR3 reads TGTGCCAGCAGCAACTCAAACGGGCTAGCGGGAGTTTACGAGCAGTACTTC. Its translation is CASSNSNGLAGVYEQYF. The rearrangement uses TRBV7-9 and TRBJ2-7, with TRBD2 matching over 10 bases. The CDR3 has 17 residues. V trimming: 5 bases; J trimming: 4 bases; junction bases outside the gene matches: 14. In germline, CDR1 is SEHNR, CDR2 FQNEAQ (reference sequence).

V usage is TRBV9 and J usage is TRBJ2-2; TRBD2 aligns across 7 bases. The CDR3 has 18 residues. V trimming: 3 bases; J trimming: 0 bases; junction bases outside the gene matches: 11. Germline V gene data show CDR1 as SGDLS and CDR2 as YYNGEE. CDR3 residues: CASSAPLAERTNTGELFF. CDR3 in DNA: TGTGCCAGCAGCGCCCCGCTAGCGGAGAGGACGAACACCGGGGAGCTGTTTTTT.

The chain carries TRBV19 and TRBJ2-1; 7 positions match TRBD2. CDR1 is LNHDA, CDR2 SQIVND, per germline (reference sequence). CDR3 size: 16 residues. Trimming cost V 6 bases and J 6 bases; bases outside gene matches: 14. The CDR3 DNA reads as TGTGCCAGTAGACCCCAGGAGGCGGGAGAGGTCAATGAGCAGTTCTTC. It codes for CASRPQEAGEVNEQFF.

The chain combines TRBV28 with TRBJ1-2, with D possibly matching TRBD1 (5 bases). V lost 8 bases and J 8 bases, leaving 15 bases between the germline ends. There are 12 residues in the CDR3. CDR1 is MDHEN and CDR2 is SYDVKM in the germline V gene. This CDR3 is CASVGEGRGYTF. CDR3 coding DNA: TGTGCCAGCGTTGGGGAGGGACGCGGCTACACCTTC.

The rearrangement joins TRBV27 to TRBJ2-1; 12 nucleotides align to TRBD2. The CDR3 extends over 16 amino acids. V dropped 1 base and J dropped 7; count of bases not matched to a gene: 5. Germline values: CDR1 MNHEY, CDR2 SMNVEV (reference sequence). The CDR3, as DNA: TGTGCCAGCAGTTTATTGGCGACTAGCGGGAGAAATGAGCAGTTCTTC. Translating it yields CASSLLATSGRNEQFF.

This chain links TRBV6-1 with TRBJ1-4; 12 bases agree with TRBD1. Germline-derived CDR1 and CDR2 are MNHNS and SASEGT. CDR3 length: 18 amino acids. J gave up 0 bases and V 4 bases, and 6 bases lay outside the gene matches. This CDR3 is CASSAWDRGQTTNEKLFF. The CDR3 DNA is TGTGCCAGCAGTGCCTGGGACAGGGGGCAGACAACTAATGAAAAACTGTTTTTT.

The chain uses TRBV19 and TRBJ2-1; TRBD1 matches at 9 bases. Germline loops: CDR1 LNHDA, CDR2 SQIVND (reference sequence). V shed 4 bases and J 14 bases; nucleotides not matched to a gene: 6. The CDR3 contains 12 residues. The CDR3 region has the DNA TGTGCCAGTAGTAACAGGGACAGGGTGGAGTTCTTC. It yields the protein CASSNRDRVEFF.

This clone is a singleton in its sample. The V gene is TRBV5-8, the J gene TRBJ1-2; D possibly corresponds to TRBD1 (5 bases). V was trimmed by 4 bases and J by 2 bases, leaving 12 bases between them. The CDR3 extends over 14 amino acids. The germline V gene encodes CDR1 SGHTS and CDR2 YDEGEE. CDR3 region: CASSDSRVNYGYTF. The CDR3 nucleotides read TGTGCCAGCAGCGACTCCAGGGTCAACTATGGCTACACCTTC.

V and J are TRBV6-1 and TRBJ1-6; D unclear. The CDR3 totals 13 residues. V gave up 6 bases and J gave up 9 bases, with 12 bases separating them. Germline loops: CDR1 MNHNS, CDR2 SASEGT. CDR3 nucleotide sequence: TGTGCCAGCAGAGCCCCGGTCCCTTCACCCCTCCACTTT. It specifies CASRAPVPSPLHF.

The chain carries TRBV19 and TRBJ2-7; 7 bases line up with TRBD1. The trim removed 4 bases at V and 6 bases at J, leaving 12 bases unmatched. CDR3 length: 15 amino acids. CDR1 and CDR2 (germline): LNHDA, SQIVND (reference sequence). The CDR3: CASSTSLRGRGEQYF. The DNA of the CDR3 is TGTGCCAGTAGTACAAGCCTGAGGGGGCGAGGCGAGCAGTACTTC. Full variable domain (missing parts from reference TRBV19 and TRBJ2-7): DGGITQSPKYLFRKEGQNVTLSCEQNLNHDAMYWYRQDPGQGLRLIYYSQIVNDFQKGDIAEGYSVSREKKESFPLTVTSAQKNPTAFYLCASSTSLRGRGEQYFGPGTRLTVT.

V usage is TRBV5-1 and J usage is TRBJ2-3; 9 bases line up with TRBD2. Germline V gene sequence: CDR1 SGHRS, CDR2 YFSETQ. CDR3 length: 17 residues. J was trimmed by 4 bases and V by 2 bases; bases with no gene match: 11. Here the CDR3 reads CASSLRSLAGLADTQYF. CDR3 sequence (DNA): TGCGCCAGCAGCTTAAGATCCCTAGCGGGACTTGCAGATACGCAGTATTTT.

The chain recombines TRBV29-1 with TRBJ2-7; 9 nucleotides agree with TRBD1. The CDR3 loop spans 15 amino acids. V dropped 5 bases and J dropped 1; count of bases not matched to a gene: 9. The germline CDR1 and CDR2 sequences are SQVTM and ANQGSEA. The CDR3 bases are TGCAGCGTTAAGGCCGGGACAGGGTTTTCCTACGAGCAGTACTTC. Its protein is CSVKAGTGFSYEQYF.

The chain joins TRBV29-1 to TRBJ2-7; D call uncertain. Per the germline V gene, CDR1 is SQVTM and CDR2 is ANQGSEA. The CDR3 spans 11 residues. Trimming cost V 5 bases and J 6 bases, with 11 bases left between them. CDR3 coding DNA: TGCAGCGTTAGTGACCAGGCCGAGCAGTACTTC. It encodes CSVSDQAEQYF.

The CDR3 region has the DNA TGTGCCAGCAGATTATCGGGGGGATCCTATGGCTACACCTTC. Amino acid sequence: CASRLSGGSYGYTF. The chain has TRBV6-5 and TRBJ1-2; D may be TRBD1 (5 bases). V lost 6 bases and J lost 4, with 15 bases in between. CDR1 and CDR2 from the germline V gene are MNHEY and SVGAGI. CDR3 size: 14 residues.

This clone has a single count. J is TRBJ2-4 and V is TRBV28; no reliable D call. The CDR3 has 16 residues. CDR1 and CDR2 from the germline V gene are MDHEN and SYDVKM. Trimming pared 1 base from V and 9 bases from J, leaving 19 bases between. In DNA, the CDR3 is TGTGCCAGCAGTTTATATGCAGAGAGTCGGTGGAGCATTCAGTACTTC. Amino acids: CASSLYAESRWSIQYF.

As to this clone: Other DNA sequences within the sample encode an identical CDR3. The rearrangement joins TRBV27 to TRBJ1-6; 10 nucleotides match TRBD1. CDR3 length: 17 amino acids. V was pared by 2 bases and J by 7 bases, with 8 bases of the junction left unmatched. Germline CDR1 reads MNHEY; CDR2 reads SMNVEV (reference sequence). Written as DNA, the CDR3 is TGTGCCAGCAGTTTAATTCCTTTGGGACAGGGGAATTCACCCCTCCACTTT. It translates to CASSLIPLGQGNSPLHF.

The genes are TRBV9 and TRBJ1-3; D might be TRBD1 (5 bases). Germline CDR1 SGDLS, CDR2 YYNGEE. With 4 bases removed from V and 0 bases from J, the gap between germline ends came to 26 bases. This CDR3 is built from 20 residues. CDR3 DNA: TGTGCCAGCAGCCCTTCGATGGGGGGTCTCGGAATCCGCTCTGGAAACACCATATATTTT. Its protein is CASSPSMGGLGIRSGNTIYF.

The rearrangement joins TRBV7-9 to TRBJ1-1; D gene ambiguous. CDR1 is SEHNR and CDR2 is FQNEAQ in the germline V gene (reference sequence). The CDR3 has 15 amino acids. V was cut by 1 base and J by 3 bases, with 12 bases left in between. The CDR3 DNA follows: TGTGCCAGCAGCTTAGTTACGGGGTTGGACACTGAAGCTTTCTTT. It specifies CASSLVTGLDTEAFF.

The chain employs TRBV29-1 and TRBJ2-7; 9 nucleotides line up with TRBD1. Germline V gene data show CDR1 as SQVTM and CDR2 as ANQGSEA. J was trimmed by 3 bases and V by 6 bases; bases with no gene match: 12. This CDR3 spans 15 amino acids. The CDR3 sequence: CSVSTGGTTNYEQYF. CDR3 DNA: TGCAGCGTCTCGACAGGGGGGACGACAAACTACGAGCAGTACTTC.

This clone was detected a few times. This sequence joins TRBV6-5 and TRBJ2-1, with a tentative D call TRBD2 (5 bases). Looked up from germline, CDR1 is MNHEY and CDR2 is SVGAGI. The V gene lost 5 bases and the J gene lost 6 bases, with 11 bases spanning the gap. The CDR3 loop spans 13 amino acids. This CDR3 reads CASSDGEANEQFF. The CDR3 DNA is TGTGCCAGCAGTGACGGGGAAGCCAATGAGCAGTTCTTC.

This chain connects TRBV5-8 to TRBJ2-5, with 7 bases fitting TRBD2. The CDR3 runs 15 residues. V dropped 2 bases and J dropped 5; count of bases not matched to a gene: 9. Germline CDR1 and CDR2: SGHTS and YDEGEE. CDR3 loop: CASSFQGLVRETQYF. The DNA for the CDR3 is TGTGCCAGCAGCTTCCAAGGACTAGTCCGGGAGACCCAGTACTTC.

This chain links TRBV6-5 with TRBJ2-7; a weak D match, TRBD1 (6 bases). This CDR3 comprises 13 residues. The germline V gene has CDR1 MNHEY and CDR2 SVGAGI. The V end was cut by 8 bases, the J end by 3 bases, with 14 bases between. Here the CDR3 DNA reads TGTGCCAGCCGTTCCGGGACAATCTACGAGCAGTACTTC. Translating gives CASRSGTIYEQYF.

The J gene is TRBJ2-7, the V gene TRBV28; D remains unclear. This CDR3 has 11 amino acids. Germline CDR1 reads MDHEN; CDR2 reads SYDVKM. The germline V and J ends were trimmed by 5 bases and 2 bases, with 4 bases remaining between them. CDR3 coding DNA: TGTGCCAGCAGTGTTACCTACGAGCAGTACTTC. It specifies CASSVTYEQYF.

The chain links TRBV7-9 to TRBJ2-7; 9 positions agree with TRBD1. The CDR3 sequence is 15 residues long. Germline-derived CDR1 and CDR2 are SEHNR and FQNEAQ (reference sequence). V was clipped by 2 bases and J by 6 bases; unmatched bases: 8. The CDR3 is CASSLLRDREGEQYF. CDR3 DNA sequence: TGTGCCAGCAGCTTACTCCGGGACAGGGAAGGCGAGCAGTACTTC.

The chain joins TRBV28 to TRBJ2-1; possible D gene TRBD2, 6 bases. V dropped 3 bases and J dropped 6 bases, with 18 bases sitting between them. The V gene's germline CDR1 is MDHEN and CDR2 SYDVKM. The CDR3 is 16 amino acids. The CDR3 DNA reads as TGTGCCAGCAGTTTTTGGGGCGGAGGGGAGTCCAATGAGCAGTTCTTC. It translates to CASSFWGGGESNEQFF.

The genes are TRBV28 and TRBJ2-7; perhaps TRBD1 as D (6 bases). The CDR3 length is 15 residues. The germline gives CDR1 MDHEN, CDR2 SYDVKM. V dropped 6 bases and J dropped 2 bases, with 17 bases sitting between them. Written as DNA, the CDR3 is TGTGCCAGCAGCCCCCTCCAGGGGAAGGCCTACGAGCAGTACTTC. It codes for CASSPLQGKAYEQYF.

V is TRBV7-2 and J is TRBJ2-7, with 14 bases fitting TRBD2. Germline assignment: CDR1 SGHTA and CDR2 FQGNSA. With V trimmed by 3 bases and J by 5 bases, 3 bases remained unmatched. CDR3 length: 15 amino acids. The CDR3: CASSLGLAGVDEQYF. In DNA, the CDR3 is TGTGCCAGCAGCTTGGGACTAGCGGGAGTCGACGAGCAGTACTTC.

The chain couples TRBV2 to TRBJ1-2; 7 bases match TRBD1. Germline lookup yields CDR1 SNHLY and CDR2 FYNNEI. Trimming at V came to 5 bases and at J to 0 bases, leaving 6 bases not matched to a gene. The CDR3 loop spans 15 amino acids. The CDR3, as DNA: TGTGCCAGCAGTCGCTTGACAGGGTCTAACTATGGCTACACCTTC. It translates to CASSRLTGSNYGYTF.

CDR3 protein: CASSPREAPRDNEQFF. The CDR3 region has the DNA TGTGCCAGCTCACCACGAGAAGCTCCCAGGGACAATGAGCAGTTCTTC. The J gene is TRBJ2-1, the V gene TRBV18; weak D call: TRBD1 (5 bases). Trimming removed 1 base from V and 5 bases from J, with 15 bases in between. This CDR3 has 16 amino acids. The germline V gene has CDR1 KGHSH and CDR2 LQKENI.